This record looks at one T cell receptor beta chain sequence and its context. In the study's own analysis: Amplification with reference gene primers provided the estimates of nucleated cell counts. Some clones are missing from TCRdb's copy, which holds only in-frame ones; the method was immunoSEQ multiplex PCR. That table gives V, J and clone size, and the DNA gave D and trimming. There are around 150,000 clones in the sample; roughly 84% occur only once, and roughly 9.2% lies in the top ten. The sample originates from a study of blood T cell repertoires in COVID-19. Across the study: The study drew acute and convalescent COVID-19 samples from the United States, Italy and Spain. T cells, B-cell-depleted T cells, or PBMCs provided the cDNA or gDNA that served as material.

The sample taken for sequencing was peripheral blood. This receptor was taken from an elderly woman with active or convalescent COVID-19.

The CDR3 reads CASSFGTGSTEAFF. The CDR3 DNA sequence: TGTGCCAGCAGCTTCGGAACTGGGAGCACTGAAGCTTTCTTT. The V call is TRBV5-6, the J call TRBJ1-1; D gene unclear. CDR1 and CDR2 (germline): SGHDT, YYEEEE. The CDR3 covers 14 residues. V shed 2 bases and J shed 4 bases, with 12 bases lying between them.